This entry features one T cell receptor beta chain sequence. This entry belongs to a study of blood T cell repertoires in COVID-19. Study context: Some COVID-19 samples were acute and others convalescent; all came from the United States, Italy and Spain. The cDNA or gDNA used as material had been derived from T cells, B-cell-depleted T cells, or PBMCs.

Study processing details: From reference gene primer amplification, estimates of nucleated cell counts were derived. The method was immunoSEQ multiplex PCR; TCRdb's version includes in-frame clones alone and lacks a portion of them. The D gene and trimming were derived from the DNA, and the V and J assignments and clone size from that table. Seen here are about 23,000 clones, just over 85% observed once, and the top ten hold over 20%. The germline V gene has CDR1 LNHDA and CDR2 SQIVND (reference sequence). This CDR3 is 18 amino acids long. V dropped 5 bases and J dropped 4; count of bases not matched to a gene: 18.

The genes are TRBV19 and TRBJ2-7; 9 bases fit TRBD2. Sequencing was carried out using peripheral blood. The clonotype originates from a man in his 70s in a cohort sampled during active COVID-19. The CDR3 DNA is TGTGCCAGTAGTCCTGATGGGGTCCTTAGCGGGAGTCGGTACGAGCAGTACTTC. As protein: CASSPDGVLSGSRYEQYF.